Sequencing of this TCR beta chain was carried out in a study of cytomegalovirus exposure and HLA in healthy donors. Study-level information: The 100 to 150 validation repertoires and the approximately 700 first-cohort repertoires shared a platform, a later analysis reported. Study-wide results and limits: Confirmation was obtained in vitro that a few CMV-associated chains are specific for CMV antigens. Cytomegalovirus-associated TCR beta chains were listed, numbering roughly 150. Most observed TCR sequences were rare, whereas some public TCRs were detected in many donors.

Comments on this clone: Antigen specificity is unknown.

The CDR3 loop spans 15 amino acids. Unmatched junction bases numbered 11, after V lost 4 bases and J lost 8 bases. The V gene's germline CDR1 is MNHNS and CDR2 SASEGT. Some clones are missing from TCRdb's copy, which holds only in-frame ones; the method was immunoSEQ multiplex PCR. The table has about 250,000 clones, about 90% seen once. Sequenced sample: PBMCs. This sequence originates from a man aged 18 to 30 in good health and CMV-seropositive. The genes are TRBV6-1 and TRBJ2-1; 7 bases map to TRBD1. CDR3 residues: CASSGTPYTGDEQFF. Here the CDR3 DNA reads TGTGCCAGCAGTGGAACCCCGTATACAGGGGATGAGCAGTTCTTC.